This T cell receptor beta chain derives from a study of response to subunit inactivated influenza vaccine. Study-level points and caveats: Authors suggested each seasonal flu vaccination may recruit only limited numbers of new T cells.

This clonotype was seen once. As yet, its antigen is unknown. This CDR3 region has 19 residues. V lost 1 base and J 0 bases, leaving 25 bases between the germline ends. Germline V CDR1 and CDR2: DFQATT, SNEGSKA (reference sequence). TCRdb re-called the RT-PCR reads with MiXCR, one entry per CDR3 protein. The repertoire includes about 780,000 distinct CDR3 sequences, about 18% of them detected once, and approximately 10% sits in the top ten. J is TRBJ2-7 and V is TRBV20-1; tentatively, D is TRBD2 (5 bases). The sample consisted of PBMCs from blood, taken about 5 days after vaccination. This clonotype was obtained from a man in his fifties or sixties who received an inactivated influenza vaccine. The CDR3 DNA is TGCAGTGCTAGAGCCCTCCCTTCCGTCGTTAACCGGGACTCCTACGAGCAGTACTTC. Protein sequence: CSARALPSVVNRDSYEQYF.